This T cell receptor (beta chain) was obtained from a study of CD8 T cells in Susac syndrome. The trim removed 6 bases at V and 5 bases at J, leaving 8 bases unmatched. The CDR3 has 14 amino acids. The germline V gene encodes CDR1 MNHNY and CDR2 SVGAGI (reference sequence). When the RNA was reverse transcribed, random hexamers were used with an input of roughly 0.45 to 1 ug. TCRdb re-called the immunoSEQ multiplex PCR reads through MiXCR, storing one row per CDR3 protein. The sample carries about 210,000 distinct CDR3 sequences, about 96% recorded once. This clonotype was obtained from a human donor with multiple sclerosis. The gene calls are TRBV6-6 and TRBJ2-5; 8 nucleotides agree with TRBD1. Sequenced: CD4+ T cells from PBMCs. The CDR3 region is CASSYATGVETQYF. The CDR3 nucleotides read TGTGCCAGCAGCTATGCGACAGGGGTGGAGACCCAGTACTTC.